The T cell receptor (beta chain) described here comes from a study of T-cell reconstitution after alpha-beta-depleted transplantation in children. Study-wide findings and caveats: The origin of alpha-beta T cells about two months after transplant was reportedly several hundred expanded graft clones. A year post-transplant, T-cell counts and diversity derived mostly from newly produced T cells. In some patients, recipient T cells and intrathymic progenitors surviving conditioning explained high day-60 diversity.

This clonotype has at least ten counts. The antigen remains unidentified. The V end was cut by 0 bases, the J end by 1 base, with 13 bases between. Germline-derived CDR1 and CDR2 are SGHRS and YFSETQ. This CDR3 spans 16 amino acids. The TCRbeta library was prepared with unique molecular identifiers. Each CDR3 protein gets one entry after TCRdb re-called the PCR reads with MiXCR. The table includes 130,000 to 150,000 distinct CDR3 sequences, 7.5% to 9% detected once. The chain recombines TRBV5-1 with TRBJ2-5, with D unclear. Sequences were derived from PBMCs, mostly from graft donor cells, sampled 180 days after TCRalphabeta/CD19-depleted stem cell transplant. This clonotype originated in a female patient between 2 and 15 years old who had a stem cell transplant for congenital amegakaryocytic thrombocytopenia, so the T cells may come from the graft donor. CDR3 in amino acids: CASSLVSRSPQETQYF. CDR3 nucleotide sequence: TGCGCCAGCAGCTTGGTCTCGCGGAGTCCCCAAGAGACCCAGTACTTC.